The next 12 T cell receptor beta chains were all read from a single sample in a study of blood T cell repertoires in COVID-19. The method was immunoSEQ multiplex PCR; TCRdb's version includes in-frame clones alone and lacks a portion of them. The table lists about 130,000 clones, approximately 84% of them singletons. Sequencing was done on a sample of peripheral blood. These TCRs come from a human donor in a cohort sampled during active COVID-19.

The J gene is TRBJ1-1, the V gene TRBV5-1, with 7 positions matching TRBD1. Germline trimming cut 3 bases from V and 2 bases from J; bases unmatched to any gene: 7. The germline V gene encodes CDR1 SGHRS and CDR2 YFSETQ. The CDR3 runs to 15 residues. The CDR3 protein is CASSSQGSENTEAFF. In nucleotides, the CDR3 is TGCGCCAGCAGCTCACAGGGGAGCGAAAACACTGAAGCTTTCTTT.

The chain joins TRBV28 to TRBJ2-1; D is uncertain. Germline V gives CDR1 MDHEN, CDR2 SYDVKM. The CDR3 contains 14 residues. The V end was cut by 4 bases, the J end by 4 bases, with 11 bases between. CDR3 residues: CASSSPPRYNEQFF. Written as DNA, the CDR3 is TGTGCCAGCAGTTCCCCCCCTAGGTACAATGAGCAGTTCTTC.

This clone was detected a few times. The chain links TRBV7-8 to TRBJ2-5; no clear D gene. CDR1 is SGHVS and CDR2 is FQNEAQ in the germline V gene. CDR3 length: 14 amino acids. Trimming took off 3 bases at V and 2 bases at J, with 10 bases between the two ends. This CDR3 reads CASSFLTVQETQYF. Written as DNA, the CDR3 is TGTGCCAGCAGCTTTCTTACAGTACAAGAGACCCAGTACTTC.

The chain uses TRBV7-2 and TRBJ2-7; 8 bases agree with TRBD1. Germline V gene data show CDR1 as SGHTA and CDR2 as FQGNSA. CDR3 length equals 14 residues. V trimming: 5 bases; J trimming: 2 bases; junction bases outside the gene matches: 5. The CDR3 spells CASSAWDRPYEQYF. In DNA form, the CDR3 reads TGTGCCAGCAGCGCTTGGGACAGGCCCTACGAGCAGTACTTC.

This sequence joins TRBV9 and TRBJ2-3, with a weak D call TRBD1 (5 bases). CDR1 and CDR2 (germline): SGDLS, YYNGEE. The CDR3 covers 14 residues. V was trimmed by 3 bases and J by 7 bases, leaving 15 bases between them. In nucleotides, the CDR3 is TGTGCCAGCAGCGAGGGGCCGTATTCTCATACGCAGTATTTT. This sequence encodes CASSEGPYSHTQYF.

The V call is TRBV30, the J call TRBJ1-2; D gene unclear. V was pared by 2 bases and J by 4 bases, with 8 bases between. The germline gives CDR1 GTSNPN, CDR2 SVGIG (reference sequence). This CDR3 is 12 amino acids long. The CDR3 bases are TGTGCCTGGAGTCGCGGGCGCTATGGCTACACCTTC. Translation gives CAWSRGRYGYTF.

The chain joins TRBV2 to TRBJ2-2, with 10 bases aligning to TRBD1. The germline V gene encodes CDR1 SNHLY and CDR2 FYNNEI. The CDR3 consists of 15 residues. Germline trimming cut 4 bases from V and 9 bases from J; bases unmatched to any gene: 8. The CDR3 loop reads CASSGQGAAPRELFF. In DNA, the CDR3 is TGTGCCAGCAGTGGACAGGGGGCGGCCCCCCGGGAGCTGTTTTTT.

V gene TRBV3-1 (or the pseudogene TRBV3-2) combines with J gene TRBJ1-3; D gene ambiguous. The CDR3 loop spans 11 amino acids. Trimming removed 6 bases from V and 4 bases from J, with 4 bases in between. Germline V CDR1 and CDR2: LGHDT, YNNKEL (reference sequence). CDR3 sequence (DNA): TGTGCCAGCAGTGAGGGAAACACCATATATTTT. It encodes CASSEGNTIYF.

The V and J genes are TRBV5-1 and TRBJ1-2, with 7 bases identical to TRBD1. Per the germline V gene, CDR1 is SGHRS and CDR2 is YFSETQ. This CDR3 region has 17 residues. V gave up 0 bases and J gave up 0 bases; unmatched junction bases: 8. The CDR3 spells CASSLGGGSYSNYGYTF. CDR3 sequence (DNA): TGCGCCAGCAGCTTGGGAGGGGGCAGCTATTCTAACTATGGCTACACCTTC. Supplemented by reference TRBV5-1 and TRBJ1-2, the full variable domain reads KAGVTQTPRYLIKTRGQQVTLSCSPISGHRSVSWYQQTPGQGLQFLFEYFSETQRNKGNFPGRFSGRQFSNSRSEMNVSTLELGDSALYLCASSLGGGSYSNYGYTFGSGTRLTVV.

This clone was picked up a small number of times. J is TRBJ2-2 and V is TRBV10-2, with no clear D. Per germline, CDR1 WSHSY and CDR2 SAAADI. Trimming removed 2 bases at V and 6 bases at J, with 4 bases between. CDR3 length: 12 residues. The CDR3 DNA is TGCGCCAGCAGTGAGCCCTCCGGGGAGCTGTTTTTT. Translated, it gives CASSEPSGELFF.

This chain uses TRBV4-3 with TRBJ2-1; 8 nucleotides align to TRBD1. Germline-derived CDR1 and CDR2 are LGHNA and YSLEER. V shed 0 bases and J 10 bases; nucleotides not matched to a gene: 8. The CDR3 has 15 residues. CDR3 residues: CASSQEPDRVGEQFF. CDR3 nucleotides: TGCGCCAGCAGCCAAGAACCGGACAGGGTAGGAGAGCAGTTCTTC.

V gene TRBV7-3 combines with J gene TRBJ2-1; possibly TRBD2 for D (5 bases). Germline values: CDR1 SGHTA, CDR2 FQGTGA. This CDR3 has 13 residues. Trimming removed 5 bases at V and 6 bases at J, with 11 bases between. The CDR3 DNA reads TGTGCCAGCAGCCTCGTACGGGGCAATGAGCAGTTCTTC. Translated: CASSLVRGNEQFF.